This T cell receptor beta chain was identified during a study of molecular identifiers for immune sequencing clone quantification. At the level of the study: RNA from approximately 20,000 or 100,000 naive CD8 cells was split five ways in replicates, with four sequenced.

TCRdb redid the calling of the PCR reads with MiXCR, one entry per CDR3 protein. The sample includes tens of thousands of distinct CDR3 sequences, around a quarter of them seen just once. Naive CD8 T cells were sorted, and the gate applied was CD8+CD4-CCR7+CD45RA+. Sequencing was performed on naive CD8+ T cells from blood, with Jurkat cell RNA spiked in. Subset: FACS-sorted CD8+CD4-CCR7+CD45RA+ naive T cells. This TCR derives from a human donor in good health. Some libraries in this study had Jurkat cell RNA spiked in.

This chain's CDR3 is CASSQDQAVSYEQYF. The CDR3 DNA reads TGCGCCAGCAGCCAAGATCAGGCTGTTTCCTACGAGCAGTACTTC. V and J are TRBV4-3 and TRBJ2-7; D ambiguous. V dropped 0 bases and J dropped 1 base, with 10 bases sitting between them. The CDR3 extends over 15 amino acids. Germline V gives CDR1 LGHNA, CDR2 YSLEER.